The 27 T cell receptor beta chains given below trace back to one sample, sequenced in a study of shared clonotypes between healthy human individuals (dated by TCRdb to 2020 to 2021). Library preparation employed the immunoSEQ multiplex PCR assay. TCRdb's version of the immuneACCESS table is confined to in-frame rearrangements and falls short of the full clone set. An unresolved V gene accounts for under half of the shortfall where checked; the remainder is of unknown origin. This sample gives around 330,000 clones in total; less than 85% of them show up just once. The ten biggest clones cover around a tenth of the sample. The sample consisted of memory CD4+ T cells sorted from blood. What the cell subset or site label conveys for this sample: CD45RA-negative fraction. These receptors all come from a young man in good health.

The CDR3: CASNQRGVGEKLFF. In nucleotides, the CDR3 is TGTGCCAGCAACCAGCGAGGGGTAGGGGAAAAACTGTTTTTT. The rearrangement links TRBV28 to TRBJ1-4; weak D call: TRBD1 (5 bases). V lost 7 bases and J lost 8, with 17 bases in between. Per germline, CDR1 MDHEN and CDR2 SYDVKM. This CDR3 has 14 residues. Using reference TRBV28 and TRBJ1-4 for the parts outside the CDR3, the full variable domain is DVKVTQSSRYLVKRTGEKVFLECVQDMDHENMFWYRQDPGLGLRLIYFSYDVKMKEKGDIPEGYSVSREKKERFSLILESASTNQTSMYLCASNQRGVGEKLFFGSGTQLSVL.

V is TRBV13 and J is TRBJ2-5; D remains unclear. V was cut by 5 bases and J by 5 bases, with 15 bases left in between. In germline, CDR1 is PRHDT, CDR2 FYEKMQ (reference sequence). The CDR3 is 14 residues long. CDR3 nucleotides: TGTGCCAGCAGCCAAAGGGTCCTGACGGAGACCCAGTACTTC. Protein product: CASSQRVLTETQYF.

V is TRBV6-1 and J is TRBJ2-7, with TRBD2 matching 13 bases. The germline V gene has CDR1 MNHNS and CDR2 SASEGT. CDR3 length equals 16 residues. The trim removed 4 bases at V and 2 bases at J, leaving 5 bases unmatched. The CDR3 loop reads CASSVGLAGNPYEQYF. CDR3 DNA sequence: TGTGCCAGCAGTGTGGGACTAGCGGGAAACCCCTACGAGCAGTACTTC.

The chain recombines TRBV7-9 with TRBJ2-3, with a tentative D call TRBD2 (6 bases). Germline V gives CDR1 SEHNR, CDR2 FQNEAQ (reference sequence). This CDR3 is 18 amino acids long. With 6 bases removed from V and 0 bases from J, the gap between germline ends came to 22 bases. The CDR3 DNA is TGTGCCAGCAGTTTCTTCGGAGGGGTTGGGTTAAGCACAGATACGCAGTATTTT. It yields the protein CASSFFGGVGLSTDTQYF.

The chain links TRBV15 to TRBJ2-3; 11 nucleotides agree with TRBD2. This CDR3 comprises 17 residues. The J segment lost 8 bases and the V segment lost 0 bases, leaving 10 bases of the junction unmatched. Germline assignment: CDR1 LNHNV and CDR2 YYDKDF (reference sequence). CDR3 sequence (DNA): TGTGCCACCAGCAGAGATTATAGCGGGAGGGCAGGAGGTACGCAGTATTTT. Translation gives CATSRDYSGRAGGTQYF.

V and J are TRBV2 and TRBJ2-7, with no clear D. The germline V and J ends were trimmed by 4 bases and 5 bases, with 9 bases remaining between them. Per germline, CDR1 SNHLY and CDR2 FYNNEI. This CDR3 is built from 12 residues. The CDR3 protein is CASSGRRNEQYF. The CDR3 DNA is TGTGCCAGCAGTGGTCGAAGAAACGAGCAGTACTTC. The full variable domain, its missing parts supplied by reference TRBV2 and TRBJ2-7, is EPEVTQTPSHQVTQMGQEVILRCVPISNHLYFYWYRQILGQKVEFLVSFYNNEISEKSEIFDDQFSVERPDGSNFTLKIRSTKLEDSAMYFCASSGRRNEQYFGPGTRLTVT.

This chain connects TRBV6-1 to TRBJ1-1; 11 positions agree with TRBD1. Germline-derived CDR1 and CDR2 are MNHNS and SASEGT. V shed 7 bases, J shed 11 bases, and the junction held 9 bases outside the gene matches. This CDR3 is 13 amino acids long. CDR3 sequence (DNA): TGTGCCAGCACTGAGGGACAGGGGGGTTCCGCTTTCTTT. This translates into CASTEGQGGSAFF.

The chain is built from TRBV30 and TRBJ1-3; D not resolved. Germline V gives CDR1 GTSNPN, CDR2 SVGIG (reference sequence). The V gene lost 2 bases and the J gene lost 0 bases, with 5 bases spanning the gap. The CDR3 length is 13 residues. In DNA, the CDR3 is TGTGCCTGGAGTTCGGGCTCTGGAAACACCATATATTTT. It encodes CAWSSGSGNTIYF.

The CDR3: CSVALAGVRSYNEQFF. In nucleotides, the CDR3 is TGCAGCGTTGCACTCGCGGGAGTACGATCCTACAATGAGCAGTTCTTC. V gene TRBV29-1 combines with J gene TRBJ2-1; 7 nucleotides match TRBD2. J was trimmed by 1 base and V by 4 bases; bases with no gene match: 10. This CDR3 contains 16 residues. The germline CDR1 and CDR2 sequences are SQVTM and ANQGSEA.

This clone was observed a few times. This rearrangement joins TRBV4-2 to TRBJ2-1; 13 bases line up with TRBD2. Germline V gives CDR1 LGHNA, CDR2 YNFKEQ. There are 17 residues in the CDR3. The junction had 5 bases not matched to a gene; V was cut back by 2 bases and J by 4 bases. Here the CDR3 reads CASSQPLAGGRYNEQFF. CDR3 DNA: TGTGCCAGCAGCCAACCACTAGCGGGAGGGCGGTACAATGAGCAGTTCTTC.

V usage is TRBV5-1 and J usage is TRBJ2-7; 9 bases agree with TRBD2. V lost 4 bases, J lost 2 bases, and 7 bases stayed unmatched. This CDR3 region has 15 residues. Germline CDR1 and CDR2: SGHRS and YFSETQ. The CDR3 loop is CASSEGLAGTYEQYF. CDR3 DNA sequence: TGCGCCAGCAGCGAGGGGCTAGCGGGGACCTACGAGCAGTACTTC.

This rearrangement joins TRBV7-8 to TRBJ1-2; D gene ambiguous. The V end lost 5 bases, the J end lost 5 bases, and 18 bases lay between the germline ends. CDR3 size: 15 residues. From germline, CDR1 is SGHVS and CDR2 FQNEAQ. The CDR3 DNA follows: TGTGCCAGCAGCCACCTAAGGGCTCCCCCGTATGGCTACACCTTC. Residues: CASSHLRAPPYGYTF.

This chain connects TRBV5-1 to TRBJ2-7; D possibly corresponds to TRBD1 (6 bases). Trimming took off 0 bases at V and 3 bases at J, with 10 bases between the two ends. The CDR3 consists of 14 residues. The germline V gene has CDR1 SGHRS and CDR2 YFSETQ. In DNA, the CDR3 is TGCGCCAGCAGCTTGGGACAGGCCCACTACGAGCAGTACTTC. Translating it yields CASSLGQAHYEQYF.

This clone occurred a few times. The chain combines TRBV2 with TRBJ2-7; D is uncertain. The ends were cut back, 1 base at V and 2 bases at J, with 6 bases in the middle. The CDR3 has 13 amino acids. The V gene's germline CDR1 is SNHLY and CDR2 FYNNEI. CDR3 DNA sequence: TGTGCCAGCAGTGAAGGCCTAGCCTACGAGCAGTACTTC. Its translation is CASSEGLAYEQYF. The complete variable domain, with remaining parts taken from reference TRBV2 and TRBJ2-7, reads EPEVTQTPSHQVTQMGQEVILRCVPISNHLYFYWYRQILGQKVEFLVSFYNNEISEKSEIFDDQFSVERPDGSNFTLKIRSTKLEDSAMYFCASSEGLAYEQYFGPGTRLTVT.

CDR3 amino acids: CASSLLTGDNEQFF. CDR3 nucleotide sequence: TGTGCCAGCAGCCTACTGACAGGGGACAATGAGCAGTTCTTC. The chain is built from TRBV7-9 and TRBJ2-1; 8 bases are a match to TRBD1. Per germline, CDR1 SEHNR and CDR2 FQNEAQ (reference sequence). The CDR3 is 14 residues long. V lost 5 bases to trimming and J lost 5 bases; unmatched junction nucleotides: 5.

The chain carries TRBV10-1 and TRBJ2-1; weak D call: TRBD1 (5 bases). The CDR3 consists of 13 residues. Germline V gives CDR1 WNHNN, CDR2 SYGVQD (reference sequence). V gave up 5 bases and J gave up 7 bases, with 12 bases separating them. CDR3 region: CASSFRAGNEQFF. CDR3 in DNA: TGCGCCAGCAGTTTCCGAGCAGGGAATGAGCAGTTCTTC.

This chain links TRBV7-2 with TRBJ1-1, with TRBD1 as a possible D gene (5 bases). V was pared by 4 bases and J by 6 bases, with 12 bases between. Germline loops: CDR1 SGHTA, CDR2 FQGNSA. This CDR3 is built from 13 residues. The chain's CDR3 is CASSSQGSSEAFF. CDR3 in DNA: TGTGCCAGCAGCTCCCAGGGTTCTTCTGAAGCTTTCTTT.

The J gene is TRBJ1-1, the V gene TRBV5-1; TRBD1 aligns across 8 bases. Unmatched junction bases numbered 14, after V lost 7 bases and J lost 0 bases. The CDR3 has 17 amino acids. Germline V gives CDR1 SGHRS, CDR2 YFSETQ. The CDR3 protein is CASGTGTGGGMNTEAFF. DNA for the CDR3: TGCGCCAGCGGAACCGGGACAGGAGGGGGCATGAACACTGAAGCTTTCTTT.

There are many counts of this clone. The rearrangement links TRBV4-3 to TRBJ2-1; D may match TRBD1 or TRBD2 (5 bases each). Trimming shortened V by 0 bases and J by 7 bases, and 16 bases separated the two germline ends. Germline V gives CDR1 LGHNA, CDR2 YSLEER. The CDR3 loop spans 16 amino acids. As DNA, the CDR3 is TGCGCCAGCAGCCAAGATGGGGCGGGCCCAAATAATGAGCAGTTCTTC. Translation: CASSQDGAGPNNEQFF.

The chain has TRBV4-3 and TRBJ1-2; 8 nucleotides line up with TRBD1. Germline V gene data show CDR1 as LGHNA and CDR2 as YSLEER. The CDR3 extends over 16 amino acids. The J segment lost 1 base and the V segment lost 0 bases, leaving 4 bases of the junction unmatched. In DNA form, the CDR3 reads TGCGCCAGCAGCCAAGAACCAGGGGGCTATAACTATGGCTACACCTTC. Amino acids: CASSQEPGGYNYGYTF.

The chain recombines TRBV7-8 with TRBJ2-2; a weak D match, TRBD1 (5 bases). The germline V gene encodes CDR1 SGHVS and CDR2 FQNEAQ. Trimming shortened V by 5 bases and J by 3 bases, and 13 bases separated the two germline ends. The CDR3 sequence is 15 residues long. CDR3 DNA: TGTGCCAGCAGCGAGACCAGGGCCCACACCGGGGAGCTGTTTTTT. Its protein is CASSETRAHTGELFF.

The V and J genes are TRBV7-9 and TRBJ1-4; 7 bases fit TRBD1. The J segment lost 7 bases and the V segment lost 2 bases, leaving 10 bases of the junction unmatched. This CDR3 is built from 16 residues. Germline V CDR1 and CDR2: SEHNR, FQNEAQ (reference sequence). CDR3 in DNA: TGTGCCAGCAGCTTAACCGCCGGGACAGATCTTGAAAAACTGTTTTTT. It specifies CASSLTAGTDLEKLFF.

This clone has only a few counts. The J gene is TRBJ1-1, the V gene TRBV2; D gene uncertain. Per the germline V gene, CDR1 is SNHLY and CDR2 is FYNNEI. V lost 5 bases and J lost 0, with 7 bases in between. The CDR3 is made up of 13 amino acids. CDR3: CASSFDLNTEAFF. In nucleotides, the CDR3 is TGTGCCAGCAGTTTCGACCTGAACACTGAAGCTTTCTTT.

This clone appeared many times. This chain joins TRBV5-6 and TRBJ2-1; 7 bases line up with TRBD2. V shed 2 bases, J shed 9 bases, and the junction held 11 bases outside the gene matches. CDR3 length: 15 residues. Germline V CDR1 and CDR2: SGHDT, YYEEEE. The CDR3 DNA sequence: TGTGCCAGCAGCTTCCACGGACTAGGTGGCGTTGAGCAGTTCTTC. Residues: CASSFHGLGGVEQFF.

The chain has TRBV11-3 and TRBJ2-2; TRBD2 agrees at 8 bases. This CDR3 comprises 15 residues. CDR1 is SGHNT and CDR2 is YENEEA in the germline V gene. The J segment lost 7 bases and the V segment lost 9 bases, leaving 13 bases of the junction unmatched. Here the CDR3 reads CASSRSGSDVGELFF. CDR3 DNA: TGTGCCAGTTCAAGGAGCGGGAGCGACGTCGGGGAGCTGTTTTTT.

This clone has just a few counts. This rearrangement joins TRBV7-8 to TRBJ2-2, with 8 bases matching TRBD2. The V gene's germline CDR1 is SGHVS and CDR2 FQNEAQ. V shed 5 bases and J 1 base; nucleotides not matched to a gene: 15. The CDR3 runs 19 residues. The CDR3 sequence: CASSLPGRASGLNTGELFF. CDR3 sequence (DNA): TGTGCCAGCAGCCTACCAGGCCGGGCTAGCGGGCTGAACACCGGGGAGCTGTTTTTT.

The CDR3 protein is CASSHDYLNEQFF. The DNA of the CDR3 is TGTGCCAGCAGCCATGACTACCTTAATGAGCAGTTCTTC. V and J are TRBV7-2 and TRBJ2-1; a possible D gene is TRBD2 (5 bases). V was clipped by 5 bases and J by 7 bases, with 12 bases between them. CDR3 length: 13 residues. The V gene's germline CDR1 is SGHTA and CDR2 FQGNSA.